This T cell receptor beta chain originates from a study of OX40 agonist ivuxolimab in advanced cancers. Clones were sequenced by immunoSEQ multiplex PCR, and TCRdb holds only the in-frame ones, with some missing. The sample comprises roughly 70,000 clones, around 88% of which are singletons, and about 0.6% rests with the top ten. V shed 9 bases and J 0 bases; nucleotides not matched to a gene: 3. The CDR3 loop spans 14 amino acids. Looked up from germline, CDR1 is SNHLY and CDR2 is FYNNEI. This sample comprised CD4+ or CD8+ T cells sorted from blood, obtained in a trial of the OX40 agonist ivuxolimab. The gene calls are TRBV2 and TRBJ2-2; 8 nucleotides line up with TRBD1. The TCR sequence derives from an adult with an advanced solid tumor such as melanoma, head and neck, liver or kidney cancer. CDR3 sequence (DNA): TGTGCCAGAAGGGACAGGACGAACACCGGGGAGCTGTTTTTT. Amino acid sequence: CARRDRTNTGELFF. The full variable domain, its missing parts supplied by reference TRBV2 and TRBJ2-2, is EPEVTQTPSHQVTQMGQEVILRCVPISNHLYFYWYRQILGQKVEFLVSFYNNEISEKSEIFDDQFSVERPDGSNFTLKIRSTKLEDSAMYFCARRDRTNTGELFFGEGSRLTVL.